What follows describes a single T cell receptor (beta chain). Its antigen remains unidentified. The data originate from a study of T cell responses to AZD1222 COVID-19 vaccine. Sequenced by immunoSEQ multiplex PCR; TCRdb stores in-frame clones only, minus some. The sample carries some 80,000 clones, approximately 90% recorded once. The CDR3 runs 15 residues. CDR1 SGHRS and CDR2 YFSETQ come from the germline V gene. With V trimmed by 2 bases and J by 3 bases, 5 bases remained unmatched. Overall study results and limits: Vaccine-related CD4 TCRs covered spike, predominating at 160-218 and 743-854. Targeting of unmutated variant regions was reportedly seen in nearly half of spike-specific TCRs.

The chain is built from TRBV5-1 and TRBJ1-2, with 9 bases lining up with TRBD1. This sequence was found in an adult in good health. Specimen: peripheral blood, collected on day 0 of AZD1222 vaccination. The CDR3 loop is CASSFMTGGDYGYTF. CDR3 DNA: TGCGCCAGCAGCTTCATGACAGGGGGGGACTATGGCTACACCTTC.